This T cell receptor (beta chain) was identified in a study of T cell repertoires in cytomegalovirus infection. Germline V gives CDR1 SGDLS, CDR2 YYNGEE. The CDR3 loop spans 14 amino acids. V lost 2 bases and J 5 bases, leaving 13 bases between the germline ends. A single record per CDR3 protein comes from TCRdb applying MiXCR to the reads. The table shows fewer than 200,000 distinct CDR3 sequences, with roughly a fifth occurring only once. Material for sequencing was PBMCs. This sequence originates from a human donor in good health (CMV status not recorded). Some clones in this sample may be carry-over from other donors' samples. The V and J genes are TRBV9 and TRBJ2-5; perhaps TRBD1 as D (5 bases). CDR3 amino acids: CASSVGQGWETQYF. Here the CDR3 DNA reads TGTGCCAGCAGCGTCGGGCAGGGCTGGGAGACCCAGTACTTC.